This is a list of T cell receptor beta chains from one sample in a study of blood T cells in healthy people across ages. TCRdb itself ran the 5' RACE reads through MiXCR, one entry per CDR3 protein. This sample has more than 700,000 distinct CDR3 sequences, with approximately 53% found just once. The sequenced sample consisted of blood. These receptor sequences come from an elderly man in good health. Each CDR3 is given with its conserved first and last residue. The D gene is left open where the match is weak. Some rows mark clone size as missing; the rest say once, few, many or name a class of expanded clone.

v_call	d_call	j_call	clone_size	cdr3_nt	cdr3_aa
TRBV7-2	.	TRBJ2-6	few	TGTGCCAGCAGCTTAATCGTCGCCAGGAGCTCTGGGGCCAACGTCCTGACTTTC	CASSLIVARSSGANVLTF
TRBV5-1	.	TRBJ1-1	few	TGCGCCAGCAGCTTGGAAGCGGAAGTGAACACTGAAGCTTTCTTT	CASSLEAEVNTEAFF
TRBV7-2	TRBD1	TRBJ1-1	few	TGTGCCAGCAGCCGTGACAGGGGGCGGGTTAACACTGAAGCTTTCTTT	CASSRDRGRVNTEAFF
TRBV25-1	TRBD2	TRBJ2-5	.	TGTGCCAGCAGTGCCTACGAGGGGACTAGCCCTTACAATGAGCAGTACTTC	CASSAYEGTSPYNEQYF
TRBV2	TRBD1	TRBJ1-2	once	TGTGCCGATTCCGAAACAGGGGACTATGGCTACACCTTC	CADSETGDYGYTF
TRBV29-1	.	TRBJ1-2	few	TGCAGCGTTGAAGGACCGGGGTTTGGCTACACCTTC	CSVEGPGFGYTF
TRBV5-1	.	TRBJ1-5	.	TGCGCCAGCAGCTTGGGGGATTTGGATCAGCCCCAGCATTTT	CASSLGDLDQPQHF
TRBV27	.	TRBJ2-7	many	TGTGCCAGCTCCCGGGACACTCCCTACGAGCAGTACTTC	CASSRDTPYEQYF
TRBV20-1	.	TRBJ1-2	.	TGCAGTGCCCAAGACCGAGCTAACTATGGCTACACCTTC	CSAQDRANYGYTF
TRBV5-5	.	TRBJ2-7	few	TGTGCCAGCAGCACCAGACAGGACCCCTACGAGCAGTACTTC	CASSTRQDPYEQYF
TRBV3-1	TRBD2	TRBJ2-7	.	TGTGCCAGCAGCCCGACTAGCGGGCCACACTACGAGCAGTACTTC	CASSPTSGPHYEQYF
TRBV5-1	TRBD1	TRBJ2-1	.	TGCGCCAGCAGCGTCACCGGGACAGACAATGAGCAGTTCTTC	CASSVTGTDNEQFF
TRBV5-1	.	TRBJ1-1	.	TGCGCCAGCAGCACCGACAGGCCCACTGAAACTTTCTTT	CASSTDRPTETFF
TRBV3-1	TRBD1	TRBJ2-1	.	TGTGCCAGCAGCCAAAAGGACAGGTTCTACAATGAGCAGTTCTTC	CASSQKDRFYNEQFF
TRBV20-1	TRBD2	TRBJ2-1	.	TGCAGTGCTAGCCCGAGGACTAGCGGGGAGTTCTTC	CSASPRTSGEFF
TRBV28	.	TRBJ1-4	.	TGTGCCAGCAGTTTACCCAATGAAAAACTGTTTTTT	CASSLPNEKLFF
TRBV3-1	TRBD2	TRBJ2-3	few	TGTGCCAGCAGCCAAAGCCGGCTAGCGGGGGACAGATACGCGTATTTT	CASSQSRLAGDRYAYF
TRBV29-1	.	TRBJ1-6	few	TGCAGCGTTGGGGGTAATTCACCCCTCCACTTT	CSVGGNSPLHF
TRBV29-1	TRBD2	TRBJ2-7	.	TGCAGCGGTCGTAGCGGGAGGGCCCTCGGAGAGCAGTACTTC	CSGRSGRALGEQYF
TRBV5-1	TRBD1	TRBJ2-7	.	TGCGCCAGCAGCCTCTACAGGGGATCCGAGCAGTACTTC	CASSLYRGSEQYF
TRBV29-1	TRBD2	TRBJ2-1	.	TGCAGCGTTGGCCCTAGCGGGAGAGATGAGCAGTTCTTC	CSVGPSGRDEQFF
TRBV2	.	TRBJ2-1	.	TGTGCCAGCATCCAGGACATCGTCTCCTACAATGAGCAGTTCTTC	CASIQDIVSYNEQFF
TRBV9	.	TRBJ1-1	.	TGTGCCAGCAGCGTATGGCCGGGGACTGAAGCTTTCTTT	CASSVWPGTEAFF
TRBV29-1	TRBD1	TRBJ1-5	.	TGCAGCGCTTGGACAGGGGGTGGACAGCCCCAGCATTTT	CSAWTGGGQPQHF
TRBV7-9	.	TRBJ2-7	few	TGTGCCAGCAGCTTTCGACTAGGCTACAATGAGCAGTACTTC	CASSFRLGYNEQYF
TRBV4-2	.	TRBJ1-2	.	TGTGCCAGCAGCCCCCTTCAAGGGTTGGATGGCTACACCTTC	CASSPLQGLDGYTF
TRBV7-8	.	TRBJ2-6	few	TGTGCCAGCAGCTTGGGAGAACGGACCTCTGGGGCCAACGTCCTGACTTTC	CASSLGERTSGANVLTF
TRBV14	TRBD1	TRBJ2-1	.	TGTGCCAGCAGCCAGGACAGGGGCGGCTACAATGAGCAGTTCTTC	CASSQDRGGYNEQFF
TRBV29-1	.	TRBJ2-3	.	TGCAGCGTCCCAGGGGGGAGAGGTCACAGATACGCGTATTTT	CSVPGGRGHRYAYF
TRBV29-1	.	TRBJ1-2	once	TGCAGCGTTGAAACGGACTTCGGCTATGGCTACACCTTC	CSVETDFGYGYTF
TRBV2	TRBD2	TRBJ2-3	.	TGTGCCAGCAGTGATTTGGGAGGGACTACAGATACGCAGTATTTT	CASSDLGGTTDTQYF